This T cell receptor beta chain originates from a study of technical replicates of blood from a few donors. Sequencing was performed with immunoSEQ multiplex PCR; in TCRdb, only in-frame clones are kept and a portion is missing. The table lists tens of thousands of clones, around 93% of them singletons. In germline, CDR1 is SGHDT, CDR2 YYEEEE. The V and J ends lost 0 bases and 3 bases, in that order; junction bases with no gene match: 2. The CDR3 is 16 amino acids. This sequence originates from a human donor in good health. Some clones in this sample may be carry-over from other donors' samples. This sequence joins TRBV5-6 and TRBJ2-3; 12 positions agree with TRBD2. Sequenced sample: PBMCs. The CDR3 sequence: CASSLGLAGETDTQYF. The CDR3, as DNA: TGTGCCAGCAGCTTGGGACTAGCGGGAGAAACAGATACGCAGTATTTT.